Below are 26 T cell receptor beta chains sequenced from a single sample in a study of post-analysis software for immune sequencing data. TCR beta cDNA libraries included unique molecular identifiers. A single record per CDR3 protein comes from TCRdb applying MiXCR to the PCR reads. The sample shows roughly 540,000 distinct CDR3 sequences, approximately 31% of them seen only once. These receptors have no identified antigens. Whole-study results and caveats: Four or five TRBV segments, TRBV5-6, TRBV5-1 and TRBV20-1 among them, were found more frequent in patients than controls.

The sample comprised blood. The receptors here all came from a girl aged 2-17 years with multiple sclerosis.

The gene calls are TRBV7-3 and TRBJ2-5; unclear D gene. The end of the DNA is better explained by TRBJ2-7, so the J call may be wrong. Germline V gene data show CDR1 as SGHTA and CDR2 as FQGTGA. The length of the CDR3 is 14 residues. CDR3 DNA: TGTGCCAGCAGCCATCCGACGGATCCCTACGAGCAGTACTTC. Protein: CASSHPTDPYEQYF.

The chain recombines TRBV4-1 with TRBJ2-1, with 11 nucleotides matching TRBD2. Germline V CDR1 and CDR2: MGHRA, YSYEKL. The CDR3 extends over 16 amino acids. J gave up 6 bases and V 0 bases, and 4 bases lay outside the gene matches. The CDR3 DNA sequence: TGCGCCAGCAGCCAAGAAATAGCGGGGGGGGTCAATGAGCAGTTCTTC. Translating it yields CASSQEIAGGVNEQFF.

This clonotype has more than one count but fewer than ten. The V and J genes are TRBV29-1 and TRBJ1-2; D might be TRBD1 (5 bases). The CDR3 covers 13 residues. CDR1 SQVTM and CDR2 ANQGSEA come from the germline V gene. The V end was cut by 1 base, the J end by 4 bases, with 10 bases between. The CDR3: CSVEGGAAYGYTF. The CDR3 region has the DNA TGCAGCGTTGAAGGAGGGGCGGCCTATGGCTACACCTTC.

This clonotype was counted only a few times. This chain joins TRBV11-1 and TRBJ2-7; D perhaps matches TRBD1 (6 bases). Germline assignment: CDR1 SGHAT and CDR2 FQDESV (reference sequence). Trimming took off 5 bases at V and 0 bases at J, with 11 bases between the two ends. The CDR3 spans 14 residues. This CDR3 reads CASSTRTDSYEQYF. DNA of the CDR3: TGTGCCAGCAGCACCCGGACAGACTCCTACGAGCAGTACTTC.

This clonotype turned up a few times. The chain is built from TRBV4-2 and TRBJ2-7, with D hard to call. Germline CDR1 LGHNA, CDR2 YNFKEQ. There are 14 residues in the CDR3. Trimming stripped 3 bases from V and 2 bases from J, with 11 bases between. CDR3 nucleotide sequence: TGTGCCAGCAGCCACGAAGTTTCCACCTACGAGCAGTACTTC. The encoded protein is CASSHEVSTYEQYF.

The chain carries TRBV7-3 and TRBJ2-1; TRBD2 matches 7 bases. J lost 12 bases, V lost 4 bases, and 9 bases had no gene match. CDR1 SGHTA and CDR2 FQGTGA come from the germline V gene. The CDR3 contains 13 residues. The CDR3: CASSYTSVGGQFF. The DNA for the CDR3 is TGTGCCAGCAGCTATACTAGCGTGGGTGGGCAGTTCTTC.

For this clonotype: It may be a read error: a sequence one base away is much more abundant. This chain joins TRBV7-2 and TRBJ2-5, with 9 bases aligning to TRBD1. Germline V lookup: CDR1 SGHTA, CDR2 FQGNSA. The length of the CDR3 is 16 residues. This CDR3 is CVSSSGQGRLQETQYF. The CDR3 DNA reads as TGTGTCAGCAGCTCGGGACAGGGTCGACTCCAAGAGACCCAGTACTTC.

The count of this clonotype is one. This rearrangement joins TRBV4-1 to TRBJ2-3; no firm D call. V gave up 0 bases and J gave up 4 bases, with 8 bases separating them. Germline CDR1 is MGHRA and CDR2 is YSYEKL. This CDR3 spans 14 amino acids. In nucleotides, the CDR3 is TGCGCCAGCAGCCAAGAGCCTCGCTCAGATACGCAGTATTTT. The encoded protein is CASSQEPRSDTQYF.

V and J are TRBV9 and TRBJ1-1; D unresolved. Germline lookup yields CDR1 SGDLS and CDR2 YYNGEE. Trimming took 1 base from V and 3 from J, leaving 19 bases between them. The CDR3 runs 17 residues. CDR3 nucleotides: TGTGCCAGCAGCGTATCTCCGACAATCCGGGGAGACACTGAAGCTTTCTTT. It yields the protein CASSVSPTIRGDTEAFF.

This clonotype was seen a few times. The rearrangement joins TRBV6-6 to TRBJ2-5; no firm D call. CDR3 length: 12 amino acids. Germline values: CDR1 MNHNY, CDR2 SVGAGI (reference sequence). V dropped 5 bases and J dropped 2 bases, with 6 bases sitting between them. The CDR3 coding sequence is TGTGCCAGCAGTGACTTTCAAGAGACCCAGTACTTC. It specifies CASSDFQETQYF.

The chain carries TRBV6-5 and TRBJ2-1, with TRBD2 matching 13 bases. The CDR3 is 16 amino acids. CDR1 is MNHEY and CDR2 is SVGAGI in the germline V gene. Losses at the gene ends were 6 bases for V and 0 bases for J; bases not matched to a gene: 2. The CDR3 loop is CASRGTSGDSYNEQFF. The DNA of the CDR3 is TGTGCCAGCAGAGGGACTAGCGGGGACTCCTACAATGAGCAGTTCTTC.

V is TRBV12-5 and J is TRBJ2-2; D tentatively fits TRBD1 or TRBD2 (6 bases each). Per the germline V gene, CDR1 is LGHNT and CDR2 is FRNRAP. The V gene lost 3 bases and the J gene lost 0 bases, with 23 bases spanning the gap. This CDR3 region has 20 residues. Written as DNA, the CDR3 is TGTGCTAGTGGTTTATATCGACCCGGGGGCAGATTCGCGAACACCGGGGAGCTGTTTTTT. It translates to CASGLYRPGGRFANTGELFF.

The rearrangement joins TRBV20-1 to TRBJ1-1, with a possible D match to TRBD1 (6 bases). V was cut by 3 bases and J by 1 base, with 15 bases left in between. Germline-derived CDR1 and CDR2 are DFQATT and SNEGSKA (reference sequence). This CDR3 spans 15 amino acids. This CDR3 reads CSARPPRGENTEAFF. Written as DNA, the CDR3 is TGCAGTGCTAGGCCCCCGAGGGGGGAGAACACTGAAGCTTTCTTT.

In this sample, this clonotype turned up a few times. The rearrangement links TRBV12-3 or TRBV12-4 to TRBJ2-3; 8 bases align to TRBD2. The junction had 8 bases not matched to a gene; V was cut back by 3 bases and J by 6 bases. CDR3 length equals 15 residues. The CDR3 loop is CASSFPAGGLDTQYF. CDR3 DNA: TGTGCCAGCAGTTTCCCTGCGGGGGGATTGGATACGCAGTATTTT.

The chain has TRBV12-3 or TRBV12-4 and TRBJ1-2; 11 bases align to TRBD1. There are 12 residues in the CDR3. V lost 8 bases to trimming and J lost 8 bases; unmatched junction nucleotides: 4. CDR3 bases: TGTGCCAGCGGACAGGGGGCGTTAGGCTACACCTTC. Translated, it gives CASGQGALGYTF.

This clonotype has a handful of counts. CDR3 region: CSAGIGGVSTDTQYF. The CDR3 nucleotides read TGCAGTGCTGGGATCGGCGGGGTGAGCACAGATACGCAGTATTTT. The chain recombines TRBV20-1 with TRBJ2-3, with D perhaps matching TRBD2 (6 bases). Per germline, CDR1 DFQATT and CDR2 SNEGSKA (reference sequence). The CDR3 loop spans 15 amino acids. The V gene lost 5 bases and the J gene lost 0 bases, with 15 bases spanning the gap.

The genes are TRBV12-5 and TRBJ2-1; D may be TRBD2 (7 bases). The V gene lost 0 bases and the J gene lost 2 bases, with 11 bases spanning the gap. Germline CDR1 reads LGHNT; CDR2 reads FRNRAP. The CDR3 has 16 amino acids. The CDR3: CASGLVLGGPYNEQFF. The CDR3 region has the DNA TGTGCTAGTGGTTTGGTACTCGGGGGGCCCTACAATGAGCAGTTCTTC.

This clonotype has only a few counts. This sequence joins TRBV5-1 and TRBJ2-7, with D perhaps TRBD1 or TRBD2 (6 bases each). V was shortened by 0 bases and J by 7 bases, with 17 bases between the two germline ends. CDR3 length: 15 amino acids. CDR1 SGHRS and CDR2 YFSETQ come from the germline V gene. The CDR3 here is CASSLAGDGGIEQYF. The CDR3 nucleotides read TGCGCCAGCAGCTTGGCCGGCGACGGGGGCATTGAGCAGTACTTC.

This clonotype was counted a few times. The chain uses TRBV10-3 and TRBJ2-7; tentative D call: TRBD1 (6 bases). Trimming pared 11 bases from V and 9 bases from J, leaving 20 bases between. The germline V gene encodes CDR1 ENHRY and CDR2 SYGVKD. The CDR3 is 12 residues long. The CDR3 is CAPGQTLLGQYF. CDR3 in DNA: TGTGCCCCCGGACAGACTCTACTCGGGCAGTACTTC.

This clonotype was counted a few times. J is TRBJ2-3 and V is TRBV12-3 or TRBV12-4; D is ambiguous. CDR3 length equals 14 residues. V was shortened by 5 bases and J by 1 base, with 10 bases between the two germline ends. CDR3 region: CASSPFDRTDTQYF. Written as DNA, the CDR3 is TGTGCCAGCAGTCCTTTTGACCGCACAGATACGCAGTATTTT.

This clonotype has a handful of counts. This chain uses TRBV20-1 with TRBJ2-7, with TRBD1 matching 12 bases. CDR3 length: 15 amino acids. CDR1 and CDR2 (germline): DFQATT, SNEGSKA (reference sequence). Germline trimming cut 1 base from V and 4 bases from J; bases unmatched to any gene: 5. CDR3 amino acids: CSARAGTGGIYEQYF. CDR3 DNA sequence: TGCAGTGCTAGAGCCGGGACAGGGGGCATTTACGAGCAGTACTTC.

This clonotype came up many times. V and J are TRBV4-1 and TRBJ1-4; D unclear. V was trimmed by 8 bases and J by 6 bases, leaving 4 bases between them. This CDR3 is 10 amino acids long. Germline assignment: CDR1 MGHRA and CDR2 YSYEKL. DNA of the CDR3: TGCGCCAGCTGTGATGAAAAACTGTTTTTT. Its protein is CASCDEKLFF.

This clonotype was observed a handful of times. Germline is not matched at one junction end, which may reflect a read error. This chain links TRBV4-1 with TRBJ2-7; 7 bases fit TRBD1. The CDR3 is 14 residues long. Germline V lookup: CDR1 MGHRA, CDR2 YSYEKL. DNA of the CDR3: TGCGCCGGCAGCCTTACCGGGACAGACTACGAGCAGTACTTC. Protein sequence: CAGSLTGTDYEQYF.

The chain couples TRBV5-1 to TRBJ1-2, with TRBD1 as a possible D gene (5 bases). V was clipped by 3 bases and J by 8 bases, with 14 bases between them. The CDR3 has 13 residues. Germline loops: CDR1 SGHRS, CDR2 YFSETQ. CDR3 nucleotide sequence: TGCGCCAGCAGCTGGACGGGACCAGGGGGCTACACCTTC. This encodes CASSWTGPGGYTF.

The CDR3 DNA sequence: TGTGCCAGCACCGCCGGGACAGGGGTCTACGAGCAGTACTTC. It codes for CASTAGTGVYEQYF. The V gene is TRBV6-1, the J gene TRBJ2-7, with 10 positions matching TRBD1. CDR1 and CDR2 from the germline V gene are MNHNS and SASEGT. V lost 7 bases and J lost 3; bases outside the gene matches: 6. The CDR3 loop spans 14 amino acids.

This clonotype has a single count. The DNA of the CDR3 is TGTGCCACCAGTGATGCCGGGACAGGGGATGAAAAACTGTTTTTT. This translates into CATSDAGTGDEKLFF. The V and J genes are TRBV24-1 and TRBJ1-4; 10 bases agree with TRBD1. The germline V gene has CDR1 KGHDR and CDR2 SFDVKD. This CDR3 is built from 15 residues. The junction had 3 bases not matched to a gene; V was cut back by 3 bases and J by 6 bases.